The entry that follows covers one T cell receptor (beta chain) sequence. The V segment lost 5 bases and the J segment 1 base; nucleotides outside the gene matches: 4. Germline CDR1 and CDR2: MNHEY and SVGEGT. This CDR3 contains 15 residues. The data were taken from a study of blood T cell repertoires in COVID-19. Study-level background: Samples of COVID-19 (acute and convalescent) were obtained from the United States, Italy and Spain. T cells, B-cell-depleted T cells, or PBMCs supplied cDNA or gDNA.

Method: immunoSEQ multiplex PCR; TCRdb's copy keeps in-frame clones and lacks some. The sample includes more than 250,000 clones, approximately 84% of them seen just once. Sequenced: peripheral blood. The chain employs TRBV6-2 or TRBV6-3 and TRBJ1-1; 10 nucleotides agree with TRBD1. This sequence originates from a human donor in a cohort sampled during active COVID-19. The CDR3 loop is CASSDRGRKNTEAFF. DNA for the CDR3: TGTGCCAGCAGTGACAGGGGGCGGAAGAACACTGAAGCTTTCTTT.